Presented here are 21 T cell receptor beta chains from one specimen sequenced in a study of OX40 agonist ivuxolimab in advanced cancers. Method: immunoSEQ multiplex PCR; TCRdb's copy keeps in-frame clones and lacks some. The repertoire has some 80,000 clones, 70% to 85% of them found once; the top ten carry about 7%. The sequenced sample was CD4+ or CD8+ T cells sorted from blood, obtained in a trial of the OX40 agonist ivuxolimab. These receptor sequences come from an adult with an advanced solid tumor such as melanoma, head and neck, liver or kidney cancer.

CDR3 in amino acids: CASSARGDSYEQYF. CDR3 coding DNA: TGTGCCAGCAGCGCCCGGGGCGACTCCTACGAGCAGTACTTC. The J gene is TRBJ2-7, the V gene TRBV25-1; D may be TRBD1 or TRBD2 (5 bases each). This CDR3 region has 14 residues. V shed 6 bases and J shed 0 bases, with 12 bases lying between them. Germline lookup yields CDR1 MGHDK and CDR2 SYGVNS.

The chain links TRBV7-6 to TRBJ2-5; D remains unclear. This CDR3 comprises 15 residues. Germline V gene lookup returns CDR1 SGHVS and CDR2 FNYEAQ. V lost 2 bases, J lost 5 bases, and 15 bases lay in between. The CDR3 sequence is CASSLLGSVGETQYF. The CDR3 nucleotides read TGTGCCAGCAGCTTACTAGGTTCTGTTGGGGAGACCCAGTACTTC.

In this sample, this clone turned up a few times. The V and J genes are TRBV7-9 and TRBJ2-7, with TRBD2 identical over 9 bases. The CDR3 extends over 15 amino acids. Germline CDR1 is SEHNR and CDR2 is FQNEAQ (reference sequence). The V segment lost 4 bases and the J segment 3 bases; nucleotides outside the gene matches: 7. The CDR3 DNA sequence: TGTGCCAGCAGCTGGAATAGCGGGAGCCTCTACGAGCAGTACTTC. The encoded protein is CASSWNSGSLYEQYF. Using reference TRBV7-9 and TRBJ2-7 for the parts outside the CDR3, the full variable domain is DTGVSQNPRHKITKRGQNVTFRCDPISEHNRLYWYRQTLGQGPEFLTYFQNEAQLEKSRLLSDRFSAERPKGSFSTLEIQRTEQGDSAMYLCASSWNSGSLYEQYFGPGTRLTVT.

V gene TRBV6-5 combines with J gene TRBJ1-1; D remains ambiguous. Germline V gene lookup returns CDR1 MNHEY and CDR2 SVGAGI. The ends were cut back, 2 bases at V and 7 bases at J, with 5 bases in the middle. The CDR3 loop spans 11 amino acids. The CDR3 protein is CASSYGVEAFF. CDR3 coding DNA: TGTGCCAGCAGTTACGGGGTTGAAGCTTTCTTT.

This clone was picked up one time. The chain recombines TRBV9 with TRBJ1-1; D unresolved. This CDR3 has 13 residues. The V and J ends lost 2 bases and 1 base respectively, with 6 bases between them. Germline lookup yields CDR1 SGDLS and CDR2 YYNGEE. The CDR3 region has the DNA TGTGCCAGCAGCGTGCACGCGAACACTGAAGCTTTCTTT. This gives the protein CASSVHANTEAFF.

CDR3 protein: CASSLAQGVAKNIQYF. In DNA form, the CDR3 reads TGTGCCAGCAGCTTAGCACAGGGCGTAGCCAAAAACATTCAGTACTTC. This rearrangement joins TRBV11-3 to TRBJ2-4, with D perhaps TRBD1 (6 bases). The germline V gene has CDR1 SGHNT and CDR2 YENEEA. V lost 1 base and J lost 0, with 10 bases in between. This CDR3 has 16 amino acids.

The V and J genes are TRBV5-1 and TRBJ2-5; maybe TRBD1 (6 bases). CDR3 length: 13 amino acids. Germline V gene lookup returns CDR1 SGHRS and CDR2 YFSETQ. V was pared by 0 bases and J by 7 bases, with 10 bases between. In DNA, the CDR3 is TGCGCCAGCAGCTTGGAGCTACAGGGGACCCAGTACTTC. This codes for CASSLELQGTQYF. The variable domain in full, with the rest retrieved from reference TRBV5-1 and TRBJ2-5, is KAGVTQTPRYLIKTRGQQVTLSCSPISGHRSVSWYQQTPGQGLQFLFEYFSETQRNKGNFPGRFSGRQFSNSRSEMNVSTLELGDSALYLCASSLELQGTQYFGPGTRLLVL.

This clone is categorized as medium-sized (0.01 to 0.1%). The V gene is TRBV19, the J gene TRBJ2-3, with D perhaps matching TRBD2 (6 bases). The CDR3 is 15 residues long. Germline values: CDR1 LNHDA, CDR2 SQIVND (reference sequence). The V end was cut by 3 bases, the J end by 5 bases, with 15 bases between. CDR3 DNA sequence: TGTGCCAGTAGTATCCGATTCGGGGGAAAAGATACGCAGTATTTT. Its protein product is CASSIRFGGKDTQYF.

This chain joins TRBV2 and TRBJ1-2, with a tentative D call TRBD1 (5 bases). From germline, CDR1 is SNHLY and CDR2 FYNNEI. The length of the CDR3 is 13 residues. Trimming took off 5 bases at V and 7 bases at J, with 14 bases between the two ends. The CDR3 region is CASSTGRGPGYTF. In DNA, the CDR3 is TGTGCCAGCAGTACAGGACGCGGACCTGGCTACACCTTC.

This rearrangement joins TRBV5-1 to TRBJ1-1, with D hard to call. Trimming removed 4 bases from V and 3 bases from J, with 10 bases in between. The CDR3 length is 13 residues. CDR1 is SGHRS, CDR2 YFSETQ, per germline. CDR3 sequence: CASSVTYHTEAFF. The CDR3 bases are TGCGCCAGCAGCGTGACCTACCACACTGAAGCTTTCTTT.

The chain recombines TRBV7-9 with TRBJ1-6, with D maybe TRBD1 (6 bases). V dropped 2 bases and J dropped 7 bases, with 12 bases sitting between them. This CDR3 contains 15 residues. Germline V gene data show CDR1 as SEHNR and CDR2 as FQNEAQ (reference sequence). CDR3 sequence (DNA): TGTGCCAGCAGCTTATCCGACAGGACAAATTCACCCCTCCACTTT. This translates into CASSLSDRTNSPLHF.

This chain uses TRBV7-2 with TRBJ2-1, with D perhaps TRBD1 or TRBD2 (7 bases each). The germline gives CDR1 SGHTA, CDR2 FQGNSA. V dropped 5 bases and J dropped 12 bases, with 17 bases sitting between them. The CDR3 is 13 amino acids. The CDR3 bases are TGTGCCAGCAGCGCCAGGGGGGGCGAGGGGCAGTTCTTC. This codes for CASSARGGEGQFF.

This clone was seen only once. The CDR3 reads CASSERGGMDYGYTF. In nucleotides, the CDR3 is TGCGCCAGCAGTGAGCGCGGGGGTATGGACTATGGCTACACCTTC. The chain uses TRBV10-2 and TRBJ1-2; D might be TRBD1 (5 bases). CDR3 length equals 15 residues. Germline CDR1 and CDR2: WSHSY and SAAADI. Trimming took 2 bases from V and 3 from J, leaving 13 bases between them.

Remarks on this clone: Additional DNA sequences in this sample encode the identical CDR3. This chain links TRBV5-6 with TRBJ1-1; D remains ambiguous. V shed 4 bases and J shed 3 bases, with 7 bases lying between them. The CDR3 sequence is 12 residues long. Germline V gives CDR1 SGHDT, CDR2 YYEEEE. The CDR3 region is CASSPGDTEAFF. The CDR3 DNA follows: TGTGCCAGCAGCCCCGGGGACACTGAAGCTTTCTTT.

The chain recombines TRBV6-5 with TRBJ1-2, with 9 positions matching TRBD1. The J segment lost 3 bases and the V segment lost 5 bases, leaving 4 bases of the junction unmatched. The CDR3 has 14 residues. Looked up from germline, CDR1 is MNHEY and CDR2 is SVGAGI. Here the CDR3 reads CASSRQGGDYGYTF. The CDR3 DNA follows: TGTGCCAGCAGTCGACAGGGGGGTGACTATGGCTACACCTTC.

A word on this clone: The sample has other DNA sequences that encode this CDR3 too. The chain uses TRBV19 and TRBJ1-6, with 7 bases aligning to TRBD1. V lost 4 bases, J lost 7 bases, and 1 base stayed unmatched. The CDR3 contains 13 residues. Germline V CDR1 and CDR2: LNHDA, SQIVND (reference sequence). CDR3 protein: CASSRTGNSPLHF. The CDR3 nucleotides are TGTGCCAGTAGTAGGACAGGAAATTCACCCCTCCACTTT.

This chain uses TRBV2 with TRBJ1-1; TRBD1 agrees at 7 bases. The CDR3 length is 15 residues. CDR1 and CDR2 (germline): SNHLY, FYNNEI. V was clipped by 4 bases and J by 5 bases; unmatched bases: 10. The CDR3 here is CASSGQGRGRTEAFF. CDR3 nucleotides: TGTGCCAGCAGTGGACAGGGACGGGGGAGGACTGAAGCTTTCTTT.

The CDR3 loop reads CAWSSWGAGIAKNIQYF. CDR3 coding DNA: TGTGCCTGGAGTAGCTGGGGGGCCGGAATAGCCAAAAACATTCAGTACTTC. The V and J genes are TRBV30 and TRBJ2-4; D may be TRBD1 or TRBD2 (6 bases each). The ends were cut back, 2 bases at V and 0 bases at J, with 17 bases in the middle. The germline V gene has CDR1 GTSNPN and CDR2 SVGIG (reference sequence). The CDR3 totals 17 residues.

The CDR3 loop reads CASSQEVVRTNTGELFF. CDR3 nucleotides: TGTGCCAGCAGCCAAGAGGTGGTTCGAACGAACACCGGGGAGCTGTTTTTT. J is TRBJ2-2 and V is TRBV14; D remains unclear. Trimming cost V 0 bases and J 0 bases, with 11 bases left between them. This CDR3 contains 17 residues. Germline-derived CDR1 and CDR2 are SGHDN and FVKESK.

The chain recombines TRBV5-5 with TRBJ1-1; weak D call: TRBD1 (5 bases). This CDR3 region has 13 residues. The V and J ends lost 2 bases and 1 base respectively, with 6 bases between them. CDR1 is SGHKS and CDR2 is YYEKEE in the germline V gene (reference sequence). As DNA, the CDR3 is TGTGCCAGCAGCTTTCAGGGGAACACTGAAGCTTTCTTT. This codes for CASSFQGNTEAFF.

This clone has only one observation. V is TRBV6-1 and J is TRBJ2-1, with TRBD2 matching 11 bases. Germline V gives CDR1 MNHNS, CDR2 SASEGT. The CDR3 is 15 residues long. V was clipped by 5 bases and J by 3 bases; unmatched bases: 3. The CDR3: CASSWLAGGYNEQFF. The DNA of the CDR3 is TGTGCCAGCAGTTGGCTAGCGGGGGGCTACAATGAGCAGTTCTTC.